This T cell receptor beta chain was obtained from a study of blood T cells in healthy people across ages. Study results and limitations: Both naive CD4+ cell counts and diversity were greater in long-lived donors than in aged donors.

Caucasian, healthy and from Russia, the donors were aged between about 6 and 90. Each of the donors had approximately 10 milliliters of peripheral blood drawn into EDTA-treated Vacutainer tubes. V lost 1 base and J lost 4; bases outside the gene matches: 5. Germline assignment: CDR1 SGDLS and CDR2 YYNGEE. The CDR3 is 16 residues long. To note about this clonotype: No antigen is known for it.

For the second PCR, which ran for 7 to 11 cycles, a sample-barcoded 5' primer and a J-beta primer mix were used. From the 5' RACE reads, TCRdb called clonotypes with MiXCR, one entry per CDR3 protein. This sample has around 900,000 distinct CDR3 sequences, with just over 50% found just once. The source is a woman between 55 and 75 years old in good health. The sample taken for sequencing was blood. The V gene is TRBV9, the J gene TRBJ2-5; 12 nucleotides line up with TRBD2. DNA of the CDR3: TGTGCCAGCAGCGTAAGACTAGCGGGAGTTGCAGAGACCCAGTACTTC. Translating it yields CASSVRLAGVAETQYF.